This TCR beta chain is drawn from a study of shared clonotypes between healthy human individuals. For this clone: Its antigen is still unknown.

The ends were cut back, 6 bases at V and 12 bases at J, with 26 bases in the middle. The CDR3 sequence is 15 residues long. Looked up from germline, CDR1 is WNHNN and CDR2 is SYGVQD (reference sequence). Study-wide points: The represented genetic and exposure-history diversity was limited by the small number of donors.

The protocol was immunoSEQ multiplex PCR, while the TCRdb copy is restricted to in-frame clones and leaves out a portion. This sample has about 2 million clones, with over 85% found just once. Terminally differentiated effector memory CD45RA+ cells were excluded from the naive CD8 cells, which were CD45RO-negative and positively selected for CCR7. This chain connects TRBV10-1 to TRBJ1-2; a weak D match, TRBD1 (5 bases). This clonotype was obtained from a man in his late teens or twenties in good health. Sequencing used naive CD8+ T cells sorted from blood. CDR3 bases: TGCGCCAGCAGCGGCCCGGGGCGGACCTCTCCTAGGGACACCTTC. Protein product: CASSGPGRTSPRDTF.